One and the same sample provided the 31 T cell receptor beta chains below, sequenced in a study of post-analysis software for immune sequencing data. Study results and limitations: When patients were compared with controls, about 5 TRBV segments were more frequent, TRBV5-6, TRBV5-1 and TRBV20-1 among them.

Unique molecular identifiers featured in each of the TCR beta cDNA libraries. In TCRdb, the PCR reads were re-called with MiXCR into one record per CDR3 protein. The sample carries around 770,000 distinct CDR3 sequences, under 60% recorded once. These receptors are not linked to any known antigen. The source material was blood. These receptors originate from a girl aged 5-17 years with multiple sclerosis.

The gene calls are TRBV10-3 and TRBJ2-3; D gene ambiguous. The V end lost 8 bases, the J end lost 0 bases, and 12 bases lay between the germline ends. The CDR3 totals 14 residues. The germline CDR1 and CDR2 sequences are ENHRY and SYGVKD. CDR3 loop: CAIGSGSSTDTQYF. The CDR3 DNA reads TGTGCCATCGGCAGTGGGTCTAGCACAGATACGCAGTATTTT.

This clonotype has ten or more counts. The V call is TRBV7-2, the J call TRBJ1-5; D remains unclear. This CDR3 has 15 residues. Trimming pared 1 base from V and 3 bases from J, leaving 10 bases between. Germline values: CDR1 SGHTA, CDR2 FQGNSA. The CDR3 region is CASSLGVVFNQPQHF. The CDR3 nucleotides read TGTGCCAGCAGCTTAGGGGTCGTGTTCAATCAGCCCCAGCATTTT.

A few counts support this clonotype. The rearrangement links TRBV20-1 to TRBJ2-1; 7 bases fit TRBD2. V was clipped by 4 bases and J by 0 bases; unmatched bases: 9. Germline CDR1 is DFQATT and CDR2 is SNEGSKA (reference sequence). The CDR3 spans 16 residues. The CDR3 nucleotides read TGCAGTGCTACCATTTTAGCGGGTTACTCCTACAATGAGCAGTTCTTC. Translated, it gives CSATILAGYSYNEQFF.

This clonotype was counted a few times. V and J are TRBV3-1 and TRBJ1-6, with 7 bases fitting TRBD1. V lost 6 bases and J lost 8; bases outside the gene matches: 7. This CDR3 has 14 amino acids. Per the germline V gene, CDR1 is LGHDT and CDR2 is YNNKEL (reference sequence). The CDR3 here is CASRPARGHSPLHF. The CDR3 coding sequence is TGTGCCAGCAGACCCGCGAGGGGGCATTCACCCCTCCACTTT.

The chain uses TRBV27 and TRBJ2-4, with 8 nucleotides matching TRBD1. This CDR3 contains 15 residues. Germline V CDR1 and CDR2: MNHEY, SMNVEV (reference sequence). The J segment lost 1 base and the V segment lost 4 bases, leaving 3 bases of the junction unmatched. Here the CDR3 reads CASSSRQGAKNIQYF. In nucleotides, the CDR3 is TGTGCCAGCAGTTCCCGACAGGGGGCCAAAAACATTCAGTACTTC.

The chain carries TRBV13 and TRBJ2-3; 8 bases line up with TRBD1. Per germline, CDR1 PRHDT and CDR2 FYEKMQ (reference sequence). This CDR3 region has 15 residues. V dropped 6 bases and J dropped 6; count of bases not matched to a gene: 11. CDR3 protein: CASSQRTGSMDTQYF. The CDR3 bases are TGTGCCAGCAGTCAACGGACAGGGTCAATGGATACGCAGTATTTT.

This chain connects TRBV6-6 to TRBJ2-5; D may be TRBD1 (8 bases). This CDR3 spans 17 amino acids. The germline CDR1 and CDR2 sequences are MNHNY and SVGAGI (reference sequence). V was trimmed by 2 bases and J by 1 base, leaving 17 bases between them. The CDR3 is CASSYPGNRGGQETQYF. CDR3 bases: TGTGCCAGCAGTTACCCCGGGAACAGGGGGGGCCAAGAGACCCAGTACTTC.

This clonotype has a handful of counts. In DNA, the CDR3 is TGTGCCAGCTCCAGGGGGGGAGGGGATGGCTACACCTTC. Its translation: CASSRGGGDGYTF. This rearrangement joins TRBV6-5 to TRBJ1-2; TRBD1 agrees at 7 bases. Trimming removed 8 bases from V and 6 bases from J; junction bases left unmatched: 9. The CDR3 covers 13 residues. Per germline, CDR1 MNHEY and CDR2 SVGAGI.

The J gene is TRBJ1-1, the V gene TRBV7-2; D possibly corresponds to TRBD1 (6 bases). This CDR3 comprises 11 residues. The germline V gene has CDR1 SGHTA and CDR2 FQGNSA. The V and J ends lost 2 bases and 11 bases respectively, with 9 bases between them. The CDR3: CASSLQGSAFF. CDR3 sequence (DNA): TGTGCCAGCAGCTTACAGGGGTCGGCTTTCTTT.

This chain links TRBV12-3 or TRBV12-4 with TRBJ1-4; no clear D. V dropped 4 bases and J dropped 8 bases, with 14 bases sitting between them. There are 14 residues in the CDR3. CDR3 bases: TGTGCCAGCAGTTCCCGAGAGGATGGAGAAAAACTGTTTTTT. It codes for CASSSREDGEKLFF.

V usage is TRBV20-1 and J usage is TRBJ1-2; perhaps TRBD1 as D (6 bases). Germline V lookup: CDR1 DFQATT, CDR2 SNEGSKA (reference sequence). This CDR3 comprises 17 residues. Trimming took 8 bases from V and 3 from J, leaving 28 bases between them. Here the CDR3 DNA reads TGCAGTACCTATCGCGTTGGACGTCAAGAGGGGGACTATGGCTACACCTTC. Its translation is CSTYRVGRQEGDYGYTF.

The V call is TRBV7-9, the J call TRBJ2-1, with D possibly called TRBD1 or TRBD2 (5 bases each). The V gene's germline CDR1 is SEHNR and CDR2 FQNEAQ (reference sequence). The CDR3 sequence is 16 residues long. The V end lost 5 bases, the J end lost 1 base, and 15 bases lay between the germline ends. The CDR3 loop is CASSPRSGPSYNEQFF. In DNA form, the CDR3 reads TGTGCCAGCAGCCCCCGTTCGGGGCCTTCCTACAATGAGCAGTTCTTC.

This clonotype has just a few counts. The chain joins TRBV6-2 or TRBV6-3 to TRBJ2-1; D unresolved. Germline loops: CDR1 MNHEY, CDR2 SVGEGT. The CDR3 extends over 16 amino acids. The ends were cut back, 6 bases at V and 0 bases at J, with 15 bases in the middle. The CDR3 here is CASRPKSLSSYNEQFF. The DNA for the CDR3 is TGTGCCAGCAGGCCCAAATCCCTTAGCTCCTACAATGAGCAGTTCTTC.

This clonotype has only a few counts. One end of the junction fails to match germline, which may point to a read error. The V gene is TRBV4-1, the J gene TRBJ2-3; a weak D match, TRBD2 (6 bases). This CDR3 contains 14 residues. Germline assignment: CDR1 MGHRA and CDR2 YSYEKL. The CDR3 loop reads CASSQELASDRQYF. CDR3 bases: TGCGCCAGCAGCCAAGAGTTGGCTAGCGATAGGCAGTATTTT.

The V and J genes are TRBV11-2 and TRBJ2-3; D is ambiguous. The CDR3 covers 15 residues. V was shortened by 1 base and J by 2 bases, with 10 bases between the two germline ends. Germline values: CDR1 SGHAT, CDR2 FQNNGV. The CDR3 nucleotides read TGTGCCAGCAGCTTAGGGTCTAGGCCCACAGATACGCAGTATTTT. As protein: CASSLGSRPTDTQYF.

The V and J genes are TRBV28 and TRBJ2-7; D unclear. The CDR3 is 16 residues long. Per the germline V gene, CDR1 is MDHEN and CDR2 is SYDVKM. Trimming removed 7 bases from V and 0 bases from J, with 19 bases in between. The CDR3 DNA reads as TGTGCCAGCACCACACTACGGGCGGAGAGCTCCTACGAGCAGTACTTC. This gives the protein CASTTLRAESSYEQYF. The full variable domain, completed using reference TRBV28 and TRBJ2-7, is DVKVTQSSRYLVKRTGEKVFLECVQDMDHENMFWYRQDPGLGLRLIYFSYDVKMKEKGDIPEGYSVSREKKERFSLILESASTNQTSMYLCASTTLRAESSYEQYFGPGTRLTVT.

The rearrangement links TRBV7-2 to TRBJ2-3, with D unclear. Germline CDR1 SGHTA, CDR2 FQGNSA. This CDR3 has 14 amino acids. Trimming pared 5 bases from V and 6 bases from J, leaving 15 bases between. CDR3 coding DNA: TGTGCCAGCAGCCCCGGCTATGGCGACGATACGCAGTATTTT. Protein product: CASSPGYGDDTQYF.

This clonotype was picked up one time. The chain has TRBV9 and TRBJ1-2; 10 bases agree with TRBD1. Germline V gene sequence: CDR1 SGDLS, CDR2 YYNGEE. V gave up 1 base and J gave up 4 bases; unmatched junction bases: 13. The length of the CDR3 is 18 residues. The CDR3 spells CASSVHRDRGLSIYGYTF. The CDR3 bases are TGTGCCAGCAGCGTACACCGGGACAGGGGACTATCGATCTATGGCTACACCTTC. The variable domain in full, completed from reference TRBV9 and TRBJ1-2, reads DSGVTQTPKHLITATGQRVTLRCSPRSGDLSVYWYQQSLDQGLQFLIQYYNGEERAKGNILERFSAQQFPDLHSELNLSSLELGDSALYFCASSVHRDRGLSIYGYTFGSGTRLTVV.

Ten or more counts support this clonotype. The V call is TRBV13, the J call TRBJ2-5; 8 nucleotides agree with TRBD2. The CDR3 covers 13 residues. J gave up 4 bases and V 5 bases, and 3 bases lay outside the gene matches. Germline V gene lookup returns CDR1 PRHDT and CDR2 FYEKMQ (reference sequence). The CDR3 spells CASSVSGVETQYF. The CDR3 DNA reads as TGTGCCAGCAGCGTTAGCGGGGTAGAGACCCAGTACTTC. Filled out from reference TRBV13 and TRBJ2-5, the complete variable domain reads AAGVIQSPRHLIKEKRETATLKCYPIPRHDTVYWYQQGPGQDPQFLISFYEKMQSDKGSIPDRFSAQQFSDYHSELNMSSLELGDSALYFCASSVSGVETQYFGPGTRLLVL.

This clonotype was detected only a few times. The V and J genes are TRBV15 and TRBJ1-2, with D perhaps TRBD1 (5 bases). The CDR3 length is 15 residues. From germline, CDR1 is LNHNV and CDR2 YYDKDF (reference sequence). Trimming took 3 bases from V and 3 from J, leaving 14 bases between them. The CDR3 is CATSRDRDVYYGYTF. DNA of the CDR3: TGTGCCACCAGCAGGGACCGGGACGTATACTATGGCTACACCTTC.

The CDR3 DNA follows: TGCGCCAGCAGCTTGGGTTGGAGCGGGGAGACAGATACGCAGTATTTT. Residues: CASSLGWSGETDTQYF. The J gene is TRBJ2-3, the V gene TRBV5-1; the match to TRBD2 covers 7 bases. Germline V gives CDR1 SGHRS, CDR2 YFSETQ. This CDR3 contains 16 residues. The junction had 7 bases not matched to a gene; V was cut back by 0 bases and J by 3 bases.

This chain links TRBV9 with TRBJ2-7, with D tentatively TRBD1 or TRBD2 (6 bases each). CDR1 and CDR2 (germline): SGDLS, YYNGEE. V dropped 4 bases and J dropped 3 bases, with 11 bases sitting between them. This CDR3 spans 13 amino acids. The CDR3 DNA follows: TGTGCCAGCAGCCCGGGGGCAGACTACGAGCAGTACTTC. Translated: CASSPGADYEQYF.

V gene TRBV6-5 combines with J gene TRBJ1-2, with D possibly being TRBD1 (5 bases). Trimming shortened V by 6 bases and J by 2 bases, and 16 bases separated the two germline ends. In germline, CDR1 is MNHEY, CDR2 SVGAGI. The CDR3 runs 15 residues. This chain's CDR3 is CASRFTTDRNYGYTF. In DNA form, the CDR3 reads TGTGCCAGCAGATTTACCACAGACAGAAACTATGGCTACACCTTC.

This clonotype was seen a handful of times. This sequence joins TRBV12-3 or TRBV12-4 and TRBJ2-2; a weak D match, TRBD2 (5 bases). This CDR3 has 15 residues. The V gene lost 3 bases and the J gene lost 2 bases, with 10 bases spanning the gap. CDR3 protein: CASSFGGPNTGELFF. Written as DNA, the CDR3 is TGTGCCAGCAGTTTTGGAGGCCCTAACACCGGGGAGCTGTTTTTT.

The CDR3 loop reads CAISESKTGGRDGYTF. The DNA of the CDR3 is TGTGCCATCAGTGAGTCGAAGACAGGGGGTCGGGATGGCTACACCTTC. This chain joins TRBV10-3 and TRBJ1-2, with 9 bases that match TRBD1. J gave up 6 bases and V 0 bases, and 8 bases lay outside the gene matches. Germline V lookup: CDR1 ENHRY, CDR2 SYGVKD. The CDR3 has 16 amino acids.

The genes are TRBV20-1 and TRBJ2-4, with 11 bases fitting TRBD1. Matching the DNA end better, TRBJ2-1 makes the J call doubtful. Germline values: CDR1 DFQATT, CDR2 SNEGSKA (reference sequence). The CDR3 is made up of 14 amino acids. CDR3 protein: CSATGTGGIYEQFF. CDR3 nucleotides: TGCAGTGCTACCGGGACAGGGGGTATCTATGAGCAGTTCTTC.

The chain combines TRBV7-6 with TRBJ2-3; 11 bases are a match to TRBD2. The CDR3 is 17 amino acids. V lost 4 bases to trimming and J lost 4 bases; unmatched junction nucleotides: 10. Germline V CDR1 and CDR2: SGHVS, FNYEAQ. The CDR3 DNA reads TGTGCCAGCAGCTCCACACTAGCGGGAGTTGCGGCAGATACGCAGTATTTT. It translates to CASSSTLAGVAADTQYF.

This clonotype showed up just a few times. The CDR3 loop reads CASSLVGGGGSNEQFF. The CDR3 nucleotides are TGTGCCAGCAGCTTAGTTGGCGGGGGGGGATCCAATGAGCAGTTCTTC. This rearrangement joins TRBV7-2 to TRBJ2-1; 9 positions agree with TRBD2. Germline V gene lookup returns CDR1 SGHTA and CDR2 FQGNSA. The CDR3 is 16 residues long. With 1 base clipped from V and 6 bases from J, the junction kept 7 bases outside the gene matches.

The rearrangement links TRBV12-3 or TRBV12-4 to TRBJ2-1; 9 bases map to TRBD1. The junction had 11 bases not matched to a gene; V was cut back by 5 bases and J by 9 bases. This CDR3 is built from 15 residues. The CDR3 sequence: CASSPTGGGLVEQFF. CDR3 coding DNA: TGTGCCAGCAGTCCGACAGGGGGAGGGCTAGTTGAGCAGTTCTTC.

The V and J genes are TRBV3-1 and TRBJ1-2; the D gene is possibly TRBD1 (6 bases). The CDR3 extends over 15 amino acids. The V gene's germline CDR1 is LGHDT and CDR2 YNNKEL (reference sequence). Trimming shortened V by 0 bases and J by 2 bases, and 10 bases separated the two germline ends. The CDR3 spells CASSQDPDRNYGYTF. In nucleotides, the CDR3 is TGTGCCAGCAGCCAAGATCCGGACAGAAACTATGGCTACACCTTC.

The chain has TRBV20-1 and TRBJ2-3, with 7 bases that match TRBD2. Looked up from germline, CDR1 is DFQATT and CDR2 is SNEGSKA (reference sequence). The V and J ends lost 0 bases and 2 bases, in that order; junction bases with no gene match: 14. CDR3 length: 18 amino acids. The CDR3 region has the DNA TGCAGTGCTAGAGAGTCGGGAGGACCTGGTGGAGCCACAGATACGCAGTATTTT. It codes for CSARESGGPGGATDTQYF.